The T cell receptor beta chain under discussion was sequenced for a study of control samples from healthy donors and cancer patients. The CDR3 covers 14 residues. Germline V lookup: CDR1 SNHLY, CDR2 FYNNEI. The ends were cut back, 7 bases at V and 0 bases at J, with 13 bases in the middle. This table comes from immunoSEQ multiplex PCR, and its TCRdb copy is limited to in-frame clones, with some not included. The data hold some 100,000 clones, with around nine tenths observed a single time. The receptor's source is a man aged 25 to 40 in good health. The chain combines TRBV2 with TRBJ2-7; D is ambiguous. The sample was blood. This CDR3 is CASMRTQSSYEQYF. CDR3 coding DNA: TGTGCCAGCATGAGGACCCAAAGCTCCTACGAGCAGTACTTC.